The 9 T cell receptor beta chains below come from one sample, sequenced in a study of blood T cell repertoires in COVID-19. Profiled with immunoSEQ multiplex PCR; TCRdb holds only in-frame clones, not every one. The data show roughly 180,000 clones, around 84% seen once. Specimen: peripheral blood. The receptors derive from a woman in her forties or fifties with COVID-19, enrolled during active disease.

The chain carries TRBV29-1 and TRBJ2-7; 7 bases match TRBD1. The trim removed 5 bases at V and 1 base at J, leaving 2 bases unmatched. Germline CDR1 and CDR2: SQVTM and ANQGSEA. CDR3 length equals 12 residues. The chain's CDR3 is CSVPGQSYEQYF. The CDR3 DNA follows: TGCAGCGTTCCGGGACAGTCCTACGAGCAGTACTTC.

In the case of this clone: Other DNA sequences in the sample encode the same CDR3. The V and J genes are TRBV3-1 (or the pseudogene TRBV3-2) and TRBJ1-2; D unclear. The germline CDR1 and CDR2 sequences are LGHDT and YNNKEL (reference sequence). Trimming took 1 base from V and 8 from J, leaving 5 bases between them. The CDR3 is 11 residues long. The CDR3 DNA reads TGTGCCAGCAGCCAAGGTCAAGGCTACACCTTC. Amino acid sequence: CASSQGQGYTF.

This clone is a singleton in its sample. This chain links TRBV11-2 with TRBJ1-2; possibly TRBD1 for D (5 bases). Per germline, CDR1 SGHAT and CDR2 FQNNGV. This CDR3 spans 14 amino acids. Trimming pared 5 bases from V and 4 bases from J, leaving 14 bases between. The CDR3 spells CASSPQGGTYGYTF. CDR3 in DNA: TGTGCCAGCAGCCCCCAAGGCGGGACCTATGGCTACACCTTC.

Within the sample, this clone is medium-sized. V gene TRBV7-9 combines with J gene TRBJ1-1, with 12 bases matching TRBD1. The V segment lost 5 bases and the J segment 2 bases; nucleotides outside the gene matches: 6. Germline CDR1 and CDR2: SEHNR and FQNEAQ (reference sequence). This CDR3 comprises 16 residues. The CDR3 here is CASSPLGTGGNTEAFF. Written as DNA, the CDR3 is TGTGCCAGCAGCCCACTAGGGACAGGGGGCAACACTGAAGCTTTCTTT.

The chain recombines TRBV5-6 with TRBJ1-2; 8 nucleotides line up with TRBD1. The V gene's germline CDR1 is SGHDT and CDR2 YYEEEE. The V segment lost 4 bases and the J segment 3 bases; nucleotides outside the gene matches: 20. The CDR3 contains 19 residues. This CDR3 reads CASSGRRTGPRGSDYGYTF. The CDR3 DNA sequence: TGTGCCAGCAGCGGGCGGCGGACAGGGCCCAGGGGCTCTGACTATGGCTACACCTTC.

The genes are TRBV9 and TRBJ1-5; D not certain. The CDR3 sequence is 13 residues long. CDR1 SGDLS and CDR2 YYNGEE come from the germline V gene. The V end lost 2 bases, the J end lost 5 bases, and 8 bases lay between the germline ends. The CDR3 nucleotides read TGTGCCAGCAGCGTCTCCGGGGATCAGCCCCAGCATTTT. It specifies CASSVSGDQPQHF. The complete variable domain, with remaining parts taken from reference TRBV9 and TRBJ1-5, reads DSGVTQTPKHLITATGQRVTLRCSPRSGDLSVYWYQQSLDQGLQFLIQYYNGEERAKGNILERFSAQQFPDLHSELNLSSLELGDSALYFCASSVSGDQPQHFGDGTRLSIL.

This chain connects TRBV6-5 to TRBJ1-2, with 7 nucleotides matching TRBD1. Germline V CDR1 and CDR2: MNHEY, SVGAGI. The CDR3 runs 13 residues. The V segment lost 6 bases and the J segment 5 bases; nucleotides outside the gene matches: 6. Written as DNA, the CDR3 is TGTGCCAGCAGACTCACAGGGGCTTATGGCTACACCTTC. This sequence encodes CASRLTGAYGYTF.

This chain links TRBV27 with TRBJ1-2; 10 bases fit TRBD1. Germline lookup yields CDR1 MNHEY and CDR2 SMNVEV (reference sequence). V was clipped by 4 bases and J by 3 bases; unmatched bases: 5. The length of the CDR3 is 15 residues. CDR3 in DNA: TGTGCCAGCAGTTCGACAGGGGGCGACGACTATGGCTACACCTTC. Amino acids: CASSSTGGDDYGYTF.

This chain joins TRBV9 and TRBJ2-2, with D possibly being TRBD2 (7 bases). Trimming removed 4 bases from V and 0 bases from J, with 13 bases in between. The CDR3 is made up of 16 amino acids. Looked up from germline, CDR1 is SGDLS and CDR2 is YYNGEE. The DNA for the CDR3 is TGTGCCAGCAGCCTGGGGGCGGGGGCGAACACCGGGGAGCTGTTTTTT. It yields the protein CASSLGAGANTGELFF.